A selection of T cell receptor beta chains follows, all from one sample in a study of blood T cell repertoires in COVID-19. Assay used: immunoSEQ multiplex PCR; TCRdb lists only in-frame clones, some missing. The data show just under 60,000 clones, with 70% to 90% seen just once and 7.4% held by the top ten. The material sequenced was peripheral blood. The source of these receptors is a human donor with active COVID-19. The donor label of this sample is uncertain. CDR3s include the opening cysteine and the closing phenylalanine or tryptophan. Rows give clone size only sometimes, using once, few, many, or a class for an expanded clone.

j_gene | abundance | v_gene | CDR3aa
TRBJ1-2 | . | TRBV29-1 | CSVEPGTGAYSFYGYTF
TRBJ1-6 | . | TRBV6-5 | CASRHGTDNSPLHF
TRBJ2-1 | few | TRBV11-3 | CASSLVASGGHEQFF
TRBJ1-1 | once | TRBV4-1 | CASSQDQSRGGSNTEAFF
TRBJ2-5 | . | TRBV7-9 | CASSQSKEYQETQYF
TRBJ2-5 | . | TRBV11-3 | CATGEGGTQYF
TRBJ1-4 | . | TRBV5-6 | CASSLGGQGLFF
TRBJ2-5 | . | TRBV29-1 | CSVDGGPETQYF
TRBJ2-5 | . | TRBV3-1/TRBV3-2 | CASSPFSGRGIQETQYF
TRBJ2-7 | . | TRBV28 | CASSLGTGTKSYEQYF
TRBJ1-4 | . | TRBV5-8 | CASSRGINQYEKLFF
TRBJ2-1 | . | TRBV12-5 | CASGLSNHRVEMNEQFF
TRBJ1-5 | . | TRBV10-1 | CASSEWTGFNQPQHF
TRBJ2-5 | . | TRBV5-1 | CASSSAGGLWETQYF
TRBJ2-2 | . | TRBV7-3 | CASSWSGWTGELFF
TRBJ2-1 | . | TRBV7-9 | CASSPTGANEQFF
TRBJ2-7 | . | TRBV3-1/TRBV3-2 | CASSQGTSGRRYEQYF
TRBJ2-2 | . | TRBV7-2 | CASSFDRGASTGELFF
TRBJ2-7 | . | TRBV7-2 | CASIIDRGAYEQYF
TRBJ1-2 | . | TRBV13 | CASSLIGGESGYTF
TRBJ1-1 | . | TRBV20-1 | CSASRGRGNTEAFF
TRBJ2-3 | . | TRBV11-1 | CASSSRQGSTDTQYF
TRBJ2-1 | . | TRBV24-1 | CATSDTTGGSYNEQFF
TRBJ1-1 | . | TRBV5-1 | CASSSNTGTMAFF
TRBJ1-2 | . | TRBV5-4 | CASSLEGAYYGYTF